The clone carrying this T cell receptor (beta chain) was seen just once. The sample originates from a study of blood T cell repertoires in COVID-19. Overall study context: The United States, Italy and Spain provided the acute and convalescent COVID-19 samples. PBMCs, B-cell-depleted T cells, or T cells provided the cDNA or gDNA that made up the material.

Germline V gives CDR1 MNHEY, CDR2 SVGAGI. The CDR3 spans 12 residues. In the authors' workflow: Amplified reference gene primers provided the basis for estimating nucleated cell counts. Clones were sequenced by immunoSEQ multiplex PCR, and TCRdb holds only the in-frame ones, with some missing. Clonal size and the V and J genes are those of that table, whereas D and trimming came from the DNA. This sample has 40,000 to 50,000 clones, with approximately 83% found just once. The chain recombines TRBV6-5 with TRBJ2-1; D is unresolved. This sequence originates from a woman older than 75 with acute or convalescent COVID-19. Sequencing was performed on peripheral blood. CDR3 nucleotides: TGTGTTCAACTTTTTCGAGGCAATGAGCAGTTCTTC. It encodes CVQLFRGNEQFF.